This T cell receptor beta chain was sequenced in a study of blood T cells in healthy people across ages (dated by TCRdb to the mid-2010s). Some background on the complete study: In model experiments, template switching captured roughly one uniquely barcoded TCR beta cDNA molecule for every two T cells. Age-related changes in TCR beta repertoire diversity were measured in the study by deep sequencing normalized with unique cDNA molecular identifiers. The donors were split into four age groups: young (average roughly 15 years), middle-aged (more than 35), aged (62) and long-lived (approximately 80). Donors of different ages were randomly distributed across sequencing lanes to avoid experimental bias. For two donors (one aged 18 to 29 and one aged 80 or older), the study analyzed two additional independent replicas of 1 million unique cDNA reads from the same blood draw. Overall study outcomes, separate from this receptor: A strong correlation was found between observed TCR beta diversity and the percentage of naive T cells measured by flow cytometry. Because profiling used bulk unsorted PBMCs, naive and antigen-experienced compartments could not be compared conclusively. Donor CMV infection status was unknown, potentially confounding age-related changes in expanded clonotypes. Estimates of total diversity based on one million sequenced T cells were regarded as lower bounds and as underestimates. As age increased, observed TCR beta diversity per million T cells dropped in a roughly linear way, and a significant reduction was already evident by age 40. The long-lived group showed more naive CD4+ T cells, fewer expanded clones and increased TCR diversity than the aged group, suggesting age selection.

With regard to this clonotype: Its specific antigen is unknown. Nothing much larger sits one base from this clone, and base qualities are not available.

Libraries were prepared through 5' RACE. Sequencer: Illumina HiSeq 2500. A second PCR of roughly 7 to 12 cycles was run with a J-beta primer mix and a sample-barcoded 5' primer. A unique molecular identifier was introduced onto each TCR beta cDNA molecule by a template-switch 5' adaptor carrying 12 random nucleotides. Each sample yielded at least 3 million CDR3-containing paired-end reads. First-strand cDNA synthesis was performed from all RNA using the Mint cDNA synthesis kit, with priming by a TRBC-specific oligonucleotide. After uracil-DNA glycosylase treatment, a first 18-cycle PCR used universal primers M1SS and BC2_uni_R on all cDNA. In the paper's pipeline: Each sample was normalized by randomly selecting 1 million high-quality reads, each carrying a distinct molecular identifier. Instead of being binned into consensus sequences, reads with shared molecular identifiers were discarded. MiTCR, run with a Q25 quality threshold and the strictest error-elimination algorithm, handled CDR3 identification, clonotype clustering and error correction. A nonparametric unseen species model with Euler transformation was used to estimate lower-bound total TCR beta diversity. In-frame beta chains were kept once TCRdb had trimmed the public reads at Q25 with fastp and called clones with MiXCR. A single entry per CDR3 protein holds the most common genes and DNA from its merged rows. V and J calls and clone size were set by TCRdb, not the authors. In this sample the table shows 850,000 to 1,000,000 distinct CDR3 sequences, roughly half of which occur a single time. Jointly, the top ten make up 20% to 25% of the sample.

The donors were roughly 39 Caucasian individuals from Russia, aged 6 to 90 years, who were systemically healthy. Each donor gave 8 to 10 milliliters of peripheral blood, drawn into EDTA-treated Vacutainer tubes. Ficoll-Paque density-gradient centrifugation was used to isolate PBMCs, with at least 7 million obtained per sample. Total RNA was extracted from PBMCs with Trizol reagent, with at least 6 micrograms obtained per sample. Naive CD45RAhigh/CD27high T cell percentages were measured by flow cytometry on a PBMC aliquot from every donor. Per the germline V gene, SGHTA is the CDR1 and FQGNSA is the CDR2. The CDR3 contains 15 residues, cysteine and phenylalanine counted. Solely the CDR3 DNA is kept, with 45 bases framed from the first base. V sheds 1 base and J sheds 4 bases, leaving 10 bases between their ends.

Rearrangement joined TRBV7-2 to TRBJ2-2; the best D guess is TRBD2, with 6 bases matching. This clonotype was sampled from an older woman in good health. Source material: blood. The CDR3 is CASSLVGGGTGELFF. The DNA is TGTGCCAGCAGCTTAGTTGGGGGAGGCACCGGGGAGCTGTTTTTT.